What follows is one TCR beta chain and its context. Per the original methods: The authors estimated nucleated cell counts from reference gene primer amplification. Sequencing used immunoSEQ multiplex PCR; TCRdb keeps in-frame clones, though not all of them. V, J and clone size derive from that table, while D and trimming were established from the DNA sequence. The table lists about 71,000 clones, 65% to 80% of them singletons. This sample stems from a study of blood T cell repertoires in COVID-19. Study summary: From the United States, Italy and Spain came samples of acute and convalescent COVID-19. Sources were T cells, B-cell-depleted T cells, or PBMCs; the material itself was cDNA or gDNA.

Trimming pared 1 base from V and 4 bases from J, leaving 19 bases between. The CDR3 covers 17 residues. The germline V gene encodes CDR1 SGHAT and CDR2 FQNNGV. The chain is built from TRBV11-2 and TRBJ1-1, with TRBD1 as a possible D gene (6 bases). Material: peripheral blood. The TCR was taken from a woman older than 75 with active or convalescent COVID-19. CDR3 protein: CASSLVSWGGTGTEAFF. CDR3 coding DNA: TGTGCCAGCAGCTTAGTCTCTTGGGGGGGCACTGGCACTGAAGCTTTCTTT. The variable domain in full, with the rest retrieved from reference TRBV11-2 and TRBJ1-1, is EAGVAQSPRYKIIEKRQSVAFWCNPISGHATLYWYQQILGQGPKLLIQFQNNGVVDDSQLPKDRFSAERLKGVDSTLKIQPAKLEDSAVYLCASSLVSWGGTGTEAFFGQGTRLTVV.